The 10 T cell receptor beta chains below come from one sample, sequenced in a study of cytomegalovirus exposure and HLA in healthy donors. The data were produced by immunoSEQ multiplex PCR, yet TCRdb's version contains in-frame clones alone and is incomplete. The profile shows 150,000 to 200,000 clones, about 83% of them singletons. Source material: PBMCs. These receptors originate from a woman younger than 30 in good health and CMV-seronegative.

As to this clone: Other nucleotide sequences in the sample specify the same CDR3. The chain joins TRBV6-5 to TRBJ1-1, with 7 bases fitting TRBD1. Losses at the gene ends were 5 bases for V and 5 bases for J; bases not matched to a gene: 5. The CDR3 consists of 13 residues. The V gene's germline CDR1 is MNHEY and CDR2 SVGAGI. CDR3 in amino acids: CASSRQGGTEAFF. DNA of the CDR3: TGTGCCAGCAGTCGACAGGGCGGAACTGAAGCTTTCTTT.

The chain carries TRBV9 and TRBJ2-1, with unresolved D. CDR3 length: 13 amino acids. Germline CDR1 and CDR2: SGDLS and YYNGEE. V dropped 0 bases and J dropped 4 bases, with 5 bases sitting between them. The CDR3 DNA reads TGTGCCAGCAGCGTAGGTCAGTACAATGAGCAGTTCTTC. As protein: CASSVGQYNEQFF.

CDR3 loop: CAWSGTGFTSYTF. CDR3 in DNA: TGTGCCTGGAGTGGAACAGGGTTTACTTCTTACACCTTC. The chain couples TRBV30 to TRBJ1-2; a possible D gene is TRBD1 (6 bases). Trimming pared 1 base from V and 11 bases from J, leaving 17 bases between. Germline V CDR1 and CDR2: GTSNPN, SVGIG (reference sequence). CDR3 length equals 13 residues.

The J gene is TRBJ2-5, the V gene TRBV4-2; possible D gene TRBD1, 6 bases. The germline CDR1 and CDR2 sequences are LGHNA and YNFKEQ. This CDR3 has 16 amino acids. With 3 bases removed from V and 7 bases from J, the gap between germline ends came to 21 bases. This chain's CDR3 is CASSHESSGTPRTQYF. The CDR3 bases are TGTGCCAGCAGCCATGAAAGTTCCGGGACACCCAGGACCCAGTACTTC.

The gene calls are TRBV30 and TRBJ1-1; unclear D gene. CDR1 and CDR2 from the germline V gene are GTSNPN and SVGIG (reference sequence). The CDR3 has 14 amino acids. Trimming cost V 4 bases and J 1 base, with 13 bases left between them. CDR3 DNA sequence: TGTGCCTGGAACCAAATCACGAGGAACACTGAAGCTTTCTTT. Its translation is CAWNQITRNTEAFF.

The chain has TRBV11-1 and TRBJ2-5; tentative D call: TRBD2 (7 bases). With 5 bases removed from V and 4 bases from J, the gap between germline ends came to 11 bases. The germline V gene has CDR1 SGHAT and CDR2 FQDESV (reference sequence). This CDR3 comprises 13 residues. The CDR3 region has the DNA TGTGCCAGCAGCCGGGGGGCTGCAGAGACCCAGTACTTC. It specifies CASSRGAAETQYF.

The V gene is TRBV19, the J gene TRBJ1-1; 12 positions agree with TRBD1. The V gene end was trimmed by 0 bases and the J gene end by 3 bases; junction bases not matched to a gene: 8. This CDR3 is 18 amino acids long. CDR1 and CDR2 (germline): LNHDA, SQIVND (reference sequence). The DNA for the CDR3 is TGTGCCAGTAGTATAGATAGGTCCGGGACAGGGGGCTACACTGAAGCTTTCTTT. Translating it yields CASSIDRSGTGGYTEAFF.

The CDR3 reads CASSYQDTEAFF. The CDR3 DNA sequence: TGTGCCAGCAGTTACCAGGACACTGAAGCTTTCTTT. This chain links TRBV6-6 with TRBJ1-1, with D unclear. V was clipped by 2 bases and J by 3 bases, with 4 bases between them. The germline V gene encodes CDR1 MNHNY and CDR2 SVGAGI (reference sequence). The CDR3 runs 12 residues.

The rearrangement uses TRBV27 and TRBJ2-3; D unresolved. The CDR3 covers 13 residues. V shed 4 bases and J shed 5 bases, with 10 bases lying between them. The germline V gene encodes CDR1 MNHEY and CDR2 SMNVEV (reference sequence). CDR3 loop: CASSYETLDTQYF. In nucleotides, the CDR3 is TGTGCCAGCAGTTACGAGACACTAGATACGCAGTATTTT.

This clone showed up just a few times. The chain has TRBV28 and TRBJ1-5; D not resolved. Germline V CDR1 and CDR2: MDHEN, SYDVKM. Trimming stripped 9 bases from V and 7 bases from J, with 10 bases between. There are 11 residues in the CDR3. The CDR3 nucleotides read TGTGCCAGTCAGAATCTGCAGCCCCAGCATTTT. Protein sequence: CASQNLQPQHF.